This T cell receptor beta chain is from a study of blood T cell repertoires in COVID-19. This clone was detected only once. Generated by immunoSEQ multiplex PCR, the TCRdb table keeps only in-frame clones and is missing some. Here the sample spans under 95,000 clones, about 88% being singletons. V was clipped by 1 base and J by 0 bases; unmatched bases: 1. This CDR3 spans 16 amino acids. Germline V gene lookup returns CDR1 SGHVS and CDR2 FQNEAQ. The clonotype was recovered from a woman aged 80 or over with acute or convalescent COVID-19. The genes are TRBV7-8 and TRBJ2-7; 12 nucleotides line up with TRBD2. Sequencing was performed on peripheral blood. CDR3 sequence (DNA): TGTGCCAGCAGCTTAGGACTAGCGGGGGACTCCTACGAGCAGTACTTC. Residues: CASSLGLAGDSYEQYF.